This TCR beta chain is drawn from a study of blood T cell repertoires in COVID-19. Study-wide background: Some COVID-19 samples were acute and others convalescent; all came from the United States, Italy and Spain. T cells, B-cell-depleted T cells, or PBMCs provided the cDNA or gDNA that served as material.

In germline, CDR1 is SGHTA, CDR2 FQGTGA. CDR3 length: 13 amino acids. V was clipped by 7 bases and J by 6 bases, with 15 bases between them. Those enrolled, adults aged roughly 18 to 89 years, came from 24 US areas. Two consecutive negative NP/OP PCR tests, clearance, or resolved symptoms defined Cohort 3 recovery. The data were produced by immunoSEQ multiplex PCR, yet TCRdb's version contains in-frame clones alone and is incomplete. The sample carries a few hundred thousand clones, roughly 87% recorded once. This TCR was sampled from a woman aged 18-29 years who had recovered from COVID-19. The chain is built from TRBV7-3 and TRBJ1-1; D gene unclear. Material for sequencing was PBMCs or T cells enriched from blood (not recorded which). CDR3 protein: CASTTGFSSEAFF. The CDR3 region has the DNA TGTGCCAGCACCACGGGGTTTAGCTCTGAAGCTTTCTTT. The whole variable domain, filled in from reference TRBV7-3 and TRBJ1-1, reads GAGVSQTPSNKVTEKGKYVELRCDPISGHTALYWYRQSLGQGPEFLIYFQGTGAADDSGLPNDRFFAVRPEGSVSTLKIQRTERGDSAVYLCASTTGFSSEAFFGQGTRLTVV.